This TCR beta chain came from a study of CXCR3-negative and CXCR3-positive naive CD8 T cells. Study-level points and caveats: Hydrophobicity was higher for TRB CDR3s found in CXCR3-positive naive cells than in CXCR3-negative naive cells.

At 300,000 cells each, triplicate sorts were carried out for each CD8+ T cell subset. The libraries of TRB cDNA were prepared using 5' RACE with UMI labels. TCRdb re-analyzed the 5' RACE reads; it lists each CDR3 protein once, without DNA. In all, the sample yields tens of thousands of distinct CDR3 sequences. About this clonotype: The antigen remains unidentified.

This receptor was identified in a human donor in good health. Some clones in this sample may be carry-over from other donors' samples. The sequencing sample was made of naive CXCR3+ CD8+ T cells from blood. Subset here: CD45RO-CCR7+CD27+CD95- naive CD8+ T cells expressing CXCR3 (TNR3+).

The CDR3 sequence: CASSQDGVSGANVLTF. This chain joins TRBV4-3 and TRBJ2-6. CDR1 is LGHNA, CDR2 YSLEER, per germline. The CDR3 totals 16 residues.